The rows below give T cell receptor beta chains drawn from one sample of a study of shared T cell receptors in the human thymus. Libraries were prepared by immunoSEQ multiplex PCR; TCRdb keeps only in-frame clonotypes and omits some of them. The repertoire holds hundreds of thousands of clones, approximately 88% seen once, with about 0.01% in the top ten. These data are also associated with another study on human thymus T cells.

The sequenced sample consisted of thymocytes. Source of these receptors: a boy younger than two with a congenital heart defect. The conserved cysteine and the conserved F or W are not part of the CDR3 here. The order of the fields is J gene, V gene, CDR3 protein.

TRBJ2-5 TRBV2 ASTYVAGGPQETQY
TRBJ2-7 TRBV25-1 ASSEYMGGMSPSEQY
TRBJ1-5 TRBV27 ASRRGGNQPQH
TRBJ2-2 TRBV29-1 SVESEGGPGELF
TRBJ2-6 TRBV7-9 ASAPGASGRSSGANVLT
TRBJ2-7 TRBV18 ASSPYSGTGSSYEQY
TRBJ1-2 TRBV9 ASSVEGGAGYGYT
TRBJ2-3 TRBV5-1 ASSWGGVGTDTQY
TRBJ2-1 TRBV14 ASSQVRLSYRGEQF
TRBJ2-3 TRBV5-1 ASSEGDTQY
TRBJ2-5 TRBV7-9 ASSLSDQRGQETQY
TRBJ2-2 TRBV30 AWSSVGGVGELF
TRBJ2-5 TRBV5-4 ASSFGLAGAPQY
TRBJ2-7 TRBV30 ASINGQPAYEQY
TRBJ1-1 TRBV6-1 ASSVFSTTHRNTEAF
TRBJ2-7 TRBV5-5 ASSHGQGKPYEQY
TRBJ2-3 TRBV2 ASAPGLESDTQY
TRBJ2-1 TRBV10-2 ASSDRTGNEQF
TRBJ2-1 TRBV11-2 ASSSHLSGRAGEQF
TRBJ1-2 TRBV27 ASSPTTSTVTNGYT
TRBJ2-1 TRBV2 ASRLTMAREASNEQF
TRBJ2-1 TRBV9 ASSVVARVGRNEQF
TRBJ2-1 TRBV5-8 ASSNRGSYNEQF